A selection of T cell receptor beta chains follows, all from one sample in a study of blood T cell repertoires in COVID-19. TCRdb's table, derived via immunoSEQ multiplex PCR, lists solely in-frame clones and lacks some. The data contain tens of thousands of clones, approximately 90% of them singletons. Sequenced material: peripheral blood. The receptors derive from a woman in her fifties or sixties with COVID-19, enrolled during active disease. Each CDR3 is given with its conserved first and last residue. Each record gives: J gene, V gene, D gene, clone size, CDR3 protein, CDR3 DNA. A D gene is named only where the DNA matches it firmly. Expanded clones are given a class, and other clones once, few, many or no size at all.

j_call: TRBJ1-5
v_call: TRBV6-6
d_call: TRBD1
clone_size: once
cdr3_aa: CASSYQGGMHQPQHF
cdr3_nt: TGTGCCAGCAGTTACCAGGGGGGTATGCATCAGCCCCAGCATTTT

j_call: TRBJ2-7
v_call: TRBV4-2
d_call: TRBD1
clone_size: NA
cdr3_aa: CASSRGGAGQGYEQYF
cdr3_nt: TGTGCCAGCAGCCGGGGTGGGGCGGGACAGGGGTATGAGCAGTACTTC

j_call: TRBJ2-1
v_call: TRBV25-1
d_call: NA
clone_size: NA
cdr3_aa: CASSEWGKGENEQFF
cdr3_nt: TGTGCCAGCAGTGAATGGGGCAAGGGTGAGAATGAGCAGTTCTTC

j_call: TRBJ2-1
v_call: TRBV29-1
d_call: TRBD1
clone_size: NA
cdr3_aa: CSAGTGTGYNEQFF
cdr3_nt: TGCAGCGCCGGAACCGGGACAGGGTACAATGAGCAGTTCTTC

j_call: TRBJ2-1
v_call: TRBV19
d_call: TRBD2
clone_size: NA
cdr3_aa: CASRGPRGLAVSYNEQFF
cdr3_nt: TGTGCCAGTAGGGGACCGCGGGGACTAGCGGTCTCCTACAATGAGCAGTTCTTC

j_call: TRBJ2-1
v_call: TRBV28
d_call: TRBD2
clone_size: once
cdr3_aa: CASSPSGTSAYNEQFF
cdr3_nt: TGTGCCAGCAGTCCATCCGGGACTAGCGCCTACAATGAGCAGTTCTTC

j_call: TRBJ1-1
v_call: TRBV9
d_call: TRBD1
clone_size: NA
cdr3_aa: CASSPPGQGINTEAFF
cdr3_nt: TGTGCCAGCAGCCCCCCGGGACAGGGGATAAACACTGAAGCTTTCTTT

j_call: TRBJ2-7
v_call: TRBV5-4
d_call: NA
clone_size: NA
cdr3_aa: CASSFGGKMGSYEQYF
cdr3_nt: TGTGCCAGCAGCTTTGGAGGGAAAATGGGCAGCTACGAGCAGTACTTC

j_call: TRBJ2-2
v_call: TRBV25-1
d_call: NA
clone_size: NA
cdr3_aa: CASSEWGDAIAGELFF
cdr3_nt: TGTGCCAGCAGTGAATGGGGAGATGCGATCGCCGGGGAGCTGTTTTTT

j_call: TRBJ2-1
v_call: TRBV27
d_call: TRBD2
clone_size: NA
cdr3_aa: CASSPRLAGVPYNEQFF
cdr3_nt: TGTGCCAGCAGTCCCCGACTAGCGGGAGTGCCCTACAATGAGCAGTTCTTC

j_call: TRBJ1-4
v_call: TRBV4-2
d_call: NA
clone_size: NA
cdr3_aa: CASSQEFARGFNNEKLFF
cdr3_nt: TGTGCCAGCAGCCAAGAATTTGCGCGGGGGTTTAATAATGAAAAACTGTTTTTT

j_call: TRBJ1-2
v_call: TRBV4-1
d_call: NA
clone_size: NA
cdr3_aa: CASSQGSGKGYTF
cdr3_nt: TGCGCCAGCAGCCAAGGGTCAGGGAAAGGCTACACCTTC

j_call: TRBJ2-7
v_call: TRBV11-2
d_call: NA
clone_size: NA
cdr3_aa: CASSLLADEQYF
cdr3_nt: TGTGCCAGCAGCTTACTAGCAGACGAGCAGTACTTC

j_call: TRBJ2-1
v_call: TRBV19
d_call: NA
clone_size: NA
cdr3_aa: CASSMRAYNEQFF
cdr3_nt: TGTGCCAGTAGTATGAGGGCCTACAATGAGCAGTTCTTC

j_call: TRBJ2-3
v_call: TRBV9
d_call: NA
clone_size: NA
cdr3_aa: CASSVEGQGKTDTQYF
cdr3_nt: TGTGCCAGCAGCGTAGAAGGTCAGGGGAAGACAGATACGCAGTATTTT

j_call: TRBJ2-7
v_call: TRBV23-1
d_call: TRBD1
clone_size: NA
cdr3_aa: CASSQSVSDRVPYEQYF
cdr3_nt: TGCGCCAGCAGTCAATCAGTTTCGGACAGGGTCCCCTACGAGCAGTACTTC

j_call: TRBJ1-1
v_call: TRBV2
d_call: NA
clone_size: NA
cdr3_aa: CASIETPNTEAFF
cdr3_nt: TGTGCCAGCATTGAGACACCCAACACTGAAGCTTTCTTT

j_call: TRBJ1-1
v_call: TRBV2
d_call: TRBD1
clone_size: NA
cdr3_aa: CAGGQGRNTEAFF
cdr3_nt: TGTGCCGGGGGACAGGGGCGGAACACTGAAGCTTTCTTT

j_call: TRBJ2-5
v_call: TRBV7-3
d_call: TRBD1
clone_size: once
cdr3_aa: CASSSSRDRASETQYF
cdr3_nt: TGTGCCAGCAGCTCGTCCCGGGACAGGGCGTCGGAGACCCAGTACTTC

j_call: TRBJ1-2
v_call: TRBV27
d_call: TRBD1
clone_size: few
cdr3_aa: CASSYSGTGSSYGYTF
cdr3_nt: TGTGCCAGCAGTTACTCCGGGACAGGATCATCCTATGGCTACACCTTC

j_call: TRBJ1-6
v_call: TRBV6-6
d_call: NA
clone_size: once
cdr3_aa: CASSTTIRGGDSPLHF
cdr3_nt: TGTGCCAGCAGTACCACCATACGGGGGGGGGATTCACCCCTCCACTTT

j_call: TRBJ1-6
v_call: TRBV11-3
d_call: NA
clone_size: NA
cdr3_aa: CASSSSPAGNSPLHF
cdr3_nt: TGTGCCAGCAGCTCATCCCCGGCCGGGAATTCACCCCTCCACTTT

j_call: TRBJ2-1
v_call: TRBV15
d_call: TRBD2
clone_size: NA
cdr3_aa: CATSRLAGDSNEQFF
cdr3_nt: TGTGCCACCAGCAGACTAGCGGGAGACTCCAATGAGCAGTTCTTC

j_call: TRBJ2-5
v_call: TRBV15
d_call: NA
clone_size: NA
cdr3_aa: CATSRRGGADKETQYF
cdr3_nt: TGTGCCACCAGCAGGCGGGGCGGGGCAGACAAAGAGACCCAGTACTTC

j_call: TRBJ1-6
v_call: TRBV6-2/TRBV6-3
d_call: NA
clone_size: NA
cdr3_aa: CASSPGSYNSPLHF
cdr3_nt: TGTGCCAGCAGCCCGGGCAGTTATAATTCACCCCTCCACTTT

j_call: TRBJ2-5
v_call: TRBV24-1
d_call: TRBD2
clone_size: NA
cdr3_aa: CATSDPASGRAGETQYF
cdr3_nt: TGTGCCACCAGTGATCCCGCTAGCGGGAGGGCCGGGGAGACCCAGTACTTC

j_call: TRBJ1-6
v_call: TRBV10-3
d_call: NA
clone_size: NA
cdr3_aa: CAISAGNYNSPLHF
cdr3_nt: TGTGCCATCAGCGCGGGGAACTATAATTCACCCCTCCACTTT

j_call: TRBJ1-1
v_call: TRBV28
d_call: TRBD1
clone_size: NA
cdr3_aa: CASSSRGRVFFSEAFF
cdr3_nt: TGTGCCAGCAGTTCTAGGGGGCGCGTGTTTTTCTCTGAAGCTTTCTTT

j_call: TRBJ1-2
v_call: TRBV5-6
d_call: TRBD1
clone_size: NA
cdr3_aa: CASSRQGFGYTF
cdr3_nt: TGTGCCAGCAGCAGACAGGGTTTCGGCTACACCTTC

j_call: TRBJ2-3
v_call: TRBV28
d_call: TRBD1
clone_size: NA
cdr3_aa: CASSSTQGVWTDTQYF
cdr3_nt: TGTGCCAGCAGTTCAACACAGGGGGTCTGGACAGATACGCAGTATTTT

j_call: TRBJ2-7
v_call: TRBV6-5
d_call: NA
clone_size: once
cdr3_aa: CASSHSYEQYF
cdr3_nt: TGTGCCAGCAGCCACAGCTACGAGCAGTACTTC

j_call: TRBJ1-5
v_call: TRBV6-4
d_call: NA
clone_size: NA
cdr3_aa: CASSVTGGEQPQHF
cdr3_nt: TGTGCCAGCAGTGTTACCGGGGGGGAACAGCCCCAGCATTTT

j_call: TRBJ1-2
v_call: TRBV5-1
d_call: NA
clone_size: few
cdr3_aa: CASSPSSSFYGYTF
cdr3_nt: TGCGCCAGCAGCCCCAGTTCCTCCTTTTATGGCTACACCTTC

j_call: TRBJ1-5
v_call: TRBV2
d_call: NA
clone_size: NA
cdr3_aa: CASSVRGQPQHF
cdr3_nt: TGTGCCAGCAGTGTCAGGGGTCAGCCCCAGCATTTT

j_call: TRBJ1-2
v_call: TRBV5-8
d_call: TRBD1
clone_size: NA
cdr3_aa: CASSFRDSYGYTF
cdr3_nt: TGTGCCAGCAGCTTTAGGGACAGCTATGGCTACACCTTC

j_call: TRBJ2-1
v_call: TRBV30
d_call: NA
clone_size: NA
cdr3_aa: CAWRYPRNNEQFF
cdr3_nt: TGTGCCTGGAGGTATCCTAGGAACAATGAGCAGTTCTTC

j_call: TRBJ2-7
v_call: TRBV6-6
d_call: TRBD1
clone_size: NA
cdr3_aa: CASSYSTDRGIHEQYF
cdr3_nt: TGTGCCAGCAGTTACTCTACGGACAGGGGGATCCACGAGCAGTACTTC

j_call: TRBJ1-1
v_call: TRBV7-6
d_call: NA
clone_size: once
cdr3_aa: CASTAARKFTEAFF
cdr3_nt: TGTGCCAGCACCGCGGCGAGAAAATTCACTGAAGCTTTCTTT

j_call: TRBJ1-6
v_call: TRBV27
d_call: NA
clone_size: NA
cdr3_aa: CASTSTDRINSPLHF
cdr3_nt: TGTGCCAGCACCTCAACTGACAGAATTAATTCACCCCTCCACTTT

j_call: TRBJ2-7
v_call: TRBV20-1
d_call: NA
clone_size: NA
cdr3_aa: CSAAGSYEQYF
cdr3_nt: TGCAGTGCCGCCGGGAGCTACGAGCAGTACTTC

j_call: TRBJ1-1
v_call: TRBV3-1/TRBV3-2
d_call: NA
clone_size: once
cdr3_aa: CASSLQGVTEAFF
cdr3_nt: TGTGCCAGCAGCCTGCAAGGAGTCACTGAAGCTTTCTTT

j_call: TRBJ1-2
v_call: TRBV29-1
d_call: TRBD1
clone_size: NA
cdr3_aa: CSVDRAYGYTF
cdr3_nt: TGCAGCGTCGACAGGGCATATGGCTACACCTTC

j_call: TRBJ1-5
v_call: TRBV9
d_call: NA
clone_size: NA
cdr3_aa: CASSVDPAGPQHF
cdr3_nt: TGTGCCAGCAGCGTAGACCCAGCGGGACCCCAGCATTTT

j_call: TRBJ2-3
v_call: TRBV10-1
d_call: TRBD2
clone_size: NA
cdr3_aa: CASSGGLAGNTQYF
cdr3_nt: TGCGCCAGCAGTGGGGGACTAGCGGGAAATACGCAGTATTTT

j_call: TRBJ2-7
v_call: TRBV29-1
d_call: TRBD1
clone_size: NA
cdr3_aa: CSVGPGQDYEQYF
cdr3_nt: TGCAGCGTGGGGCCCGGACAGGACTACGAGCAGTACTTC

j_call: TRBJ1-6
v_call: TRBV30
d_call: NA
clone_size: few
cdr3_aa: CACRQGLVNSPLHF
cdr3_nt: TGTGCCTGTAGGCAGGGGCTGGTTAATTCACCCCTCCACTTT

j_call: TRBJ1-2
v_call: TRBV6-6
d_call: NA
clone_size: NA
cdr3_aa: CASSYPRTEREGYTF
cdr3_nt: TGTGCCAGCAGTTACCCCAGGACAGAAAGAGAGGGCTACACCTTC

j_call: TRBJ1-5
v_call: TRBV20-1
d_call: TRBD1
clone_size: NA
cdr3_aa: CSASFGTGGDQPQHF
cdr3_nt: TGCAGTGCTAGTTTTGGGACAGGGGGGGATCAGCCCCAGCATTTT

j_call: TRBJ2-3
v_call: TRBV6-4
d_call: NA
clone_size: many
cdr3_aa: CASSDSGEISTDTQYF
cdr3_nt: TGTGCCAGCAGTGACTCCGGGGAGATTAGCACAGATACGCAGTATTTT

j_call: TRBJ1-1
v_call: TRBV19
d_call: TRBD1
clone_size: NA
cdr3_aa: CASSRSLGQVPFEAFF
cdr3_nt: TGTGCCAGTAGTAGGTCCCTGGGACAGGTACCATTTGAAGCTTTCTTT